The 29 T cell receptor beta chains below come from one sample, sequenced in a study of T-cell memory formation after mild COVID-19. TCRdb redid the calling of the 5' RACE reads with MiXCR, one entry per CDR3 protein. Here the sample spans 450,000 to 650,000 distinct CDR3 sequences, roughly 18% being singletons. Sequences were obtained from PBMCs or a T cell subset sorted from them (not recorded which). The receptors were sampled from an adult woman who had mild COVID-19 (a few samples of this study predate the infection). Cell type and time point are not known.

This clonotype was found a few times. The chain joins TRBV12-3 or TRBV12-4 to TRBJ1-2, with TRBD1 as a possible D gene (6 bases). This CDR3 region has 14 residues. The V and J ends lost 6 bases and 8 bases respectively, with 19 bases between them. CDR3 sequence (DNA): TGTGCCAGCAGCTCTAAACGCGGGGGGCGGGGCTACACCTTC. Its translation is CASSSKRGGRGYTF.

The V call is TRBV3-1, the J call TRBJ1-5; no clear D. Per germline, CDR1 LGHDT and CDR2 YNNKEL (reference sequence). The CDR3 runs 15 residues. V lost 0 bases, J lost 4 bases, and 10 bases lay in between. The CDR3 nucleotides read TGTGCCAGCAGCCAAGAAGGTCAATGGAATCAGCCCCAGCATTTT. It yields the protein CASSQEGQWNQPQHF.

V gene TRBV12-3 or TRBV12-4 combines with J gene TRBJ2-1, with a possible D match to TRBD2 (6 bases). This CDR3 has 15 amino acids. V lost 6 bases and J 6 bases, leaving 18 bases between the germline ends. The CDR3 sequence: CASSPRSVAANEQFF. As DNA, the CDR3 is TGTGCCAGCAGCCCCCGCAGCGTAGCGGCCAATGAGCAGTTCTTC.

J is TRBJ2-1 and V is TRBV15; TRBD1 agrees at 9 bases. There are 16 residues in the CDR3. The germline CDR1 and CDR2 sequences are LNHNV and YYDKDF (reference sequence). With V trimmed by 0 bases and J by 6 bases, 6 bases remained unmatched. CDR3 nucleotide sequence: TGTGCCACCAGCAGAGACGGAGGGACAGGGATCAATGAGCAGTTCTTC. This encodes CATSRDGGTGINEQFF. The whole variable domain, filled in from reference TRBV15 and TRBJ2-1, reads DAMVIQNPRYQVTQFGKPVTLSCSQTLNHNVMYWYQQKSSQAPKLLFHYYDKDFNNEADTPDNFQSRRPNTSFCFLDIRSPGLGDTAMYLCATSRDGGTGINEQFFGPGTRLTVL.

The chain recombines TRBV7-6 with TRBJ2-7, with D perhaps assigned TRBD1 or TRBD2 (5 bases each). V lost 1 base, J lost 5 bases, and 9 bases lay in between. The CDR3 consists of 13 residues. CDR1 and CDR2 (germline): SGHVS, FNYEAQ. CDR3 DNA: TGTGCCAGCAGCTTAGGGGGCGGGCACGAGCAGTACTTC. This codes for CASSLGGGHEQYF.

There are a few counts of this clonotype. The CDR3 protein is CASSRSLGSNEKLFF. The CDR3 DNA reads TGCGCCAGCAGCCGTAGTTTGGGGTCTAATGAAAAACTGTTTTTT. The chain couples TRBV5-1 to TRBJ1-4; D not certain. Germline loops: CDR1 SGHRS, CDR2 YFSETQ. Trimming shortened V by 4 bases and J by 3 bases, and 13 bases separated the two germline ends. The CDR3 runs to 15 residues.

In DNA, the CDR3 is TGTGCCAGTAGTATTAGGCAGGGTGGAAGGGGAAATCAGCCCCAGCATTTT. As protein: CASSIRQGGRGNQPQHF. The chain employs TRBV19 and TRBJ1-5; weak D call: TRBD1 (5 bases). The CDR3 consists of 17 residues. With 3 bases removed from V and 4 bases from J, the gap between germline ends came to 19 bases. Germline V gives CDR1 LNHDA, CDR2 SQIVND (reference sequence).

The chain couples TRBV6-5 to TRBJ2-3; 7 bases match TRBD2. Germline V CDR1 and CDR2: MNHEY, SVGAGI. The V gene end was trimmed by 9 bases and the J gene end by 2 bases; junction bases not matched to a gene: 8. The CDR3 runs to 14 residues. The CDR3 protein is CASRDGRITDTQYF. CDR3 sequence (DNA): TGTGCCAGTAGGGACGGGAGGATCACAGATACGCAGTATTTT.

This chain uses TRBV10-3 with TRBJ1-2, with no clear D. In germline, CDR1 is ENHRY, CDR2 SYGVKD. CDR3 size: 12 residues. V lost 10 bases, J lost 8 bases, and 17 bases lay in between. CDR3 loop: CATTDLRGGYTF. CDR3 nucleotides: TGTGCCACCACTGACCTACGAGGAGGCTACACCTTC.

Concerning this clonotype itself: The junction shows a germline mismatch at one end, possibly a read error. This sequence joins TRBV11-2 and TRBJ2-1; D is undetermined. Germline loops: CDR1 SGHAT, CDR2 FQNNGV. This CDR3 spans 12 amino acids. The CDR3 DNA reads as TGTGACAGCAGCTTAGGACCCCTTGAGCAGTTCTTC. The encoded protein is CDSSLGPLEQFF.

This clonotype appeared many times. The V call is TRBV18, the J call TRBJ1-2, with D unresolved. This CDR3 spans 15 amino acids. V shed 1 base and J shed 0 bases, with 9 bases lying between them. CDR1 and CDR2 from the germline V gene are KGHSH and LQKENI. The CDR3 spells CASSPRQLTNYGYTF. CDR3 DNA sequence: TGTGCCAGCTCACCACGGCAGTTGACTAACTATGGCTACACCTTC.

This clonotype was counted a single time. The rearrangement joins TRBV3-1 to TRBJ2-5; 9 nucleotides line up with TRBD1. V shed 5 bases, J shed 4 bases, and the junction held 8 bases outside the gene matches. The CDR3 has 15 residues. The V gene's germline CDR1 is LGHDT and CDR2 YNNKEL (reference sequence). CDR3 residues: CASSKGQGSGETQYF. The CDR3 DNA is TGTGCCAGCAGCAAGGGACAGGGAAGTGGAGAGACCCAGTACTTC.

The gene calls are TRBV15 and TRBJ1-4; 7 nucleotides line up with TRBD1. Looked up from germline, CDR1 is LNHNV and CDR2 is YYDKDF (reference sequence). Losses at the gene ends were 5 bases for V and 8 bases for J; bases not matched to a gene: 8. The CDR3 is 14 amino acids. CDR3 DNA sequence: TGTGCCACCAGCCGGTCAGGGGGTGGAGAAAAACTGTTTTTT. Protein: CATSRSGGGEKLFF.

This clonotype was seen only a few times. The gene calls are TRBV5-1 and TRBJ2-7, with TRBD2 identical over 8 bases. CDR1 and CDR2 from the germline V gene are SGHRS and YFSETQ. V lost 0 bases, J lost 3 bases, and 8 bases stayed unmatched. CDR3 size: 16 residues. The CDR3 loop reads CASSLVATGTSYEQYF. In nucleotides, the CDR3 is TGCGCCAGCAGCTTGGTGGCTACCGGGACTAGCTACGAGCAGTACTTC.

The chain is built from TRBV20-1 and TRBJ1-4; possibly TRBD1 for D (5 bases). This CDR3 comprises 13 residues. Germline loops: CDR1 DFQATT, CDR2 SNEGSKA (reference sequence). The V end was cut by 5 bases, the J end by 3 bases, with 10 bases between. The CDR3 here is CSAGRQSNEKLFF. Written as DNA, the CDR3 is TGCAGTGCTGGGAGACAGTCTAATGAAAAACTGTTTTTT.

The rearrangement uses TRBV6-6 and TRBJ1-1; 9 nucleotides line up with TRBD1. This CDR3 comprises 16 residues. CDR1 and CDR2 (germline): MNHNY, SVGAGI (reference sequence). The trim removed 5 bases at V and 1 base at J, leaving 8 bases unmatched. In DNA form, the CDR3 reads TGTGCCAGCAGTCGGATACAGGGGGCGGGGAACACTGAAGCTTTCTTT. Translation gives CASSRIQGAGNTEAFF.

This chain uses TRBV4-1 with TRBJ1-4; 7 bases agree with TRBD1. Germline loops: CDR1 MGHRA, CDR2 YSYEKL. V was pared by 2 bases and J by 4 bases, with 7 bases of the junction left unmatched. The CDR3 consists of 16 residues. The CDR3 region is CASSQLRDSLNEKLFF. The CDR3 nucleotides are TGCGCCAGCAGCCAACTCCGGGACAGCCTTAATGAAAAACTGTTTTTT.

In this sample, this clonotype turned up a few times. The V gene is TRBV6-6, the J gene TRBJ2-2; unclear D gene. The germline CDR1 and CDR2 sequences are MNHNY and SVGAGI (reference sequence). The V gene lost 7 bases and the J gene lost 8 bases, with 14 bases spanning the gap. This CDR3 spans 13 amino acids. The CDR3: CASMLSPTGELFF. The CDR3 nucleotides read TGTGCCAGCATGCTATCTCCCACGGGGGAGCTGTTTTTT.

The V and J genes are TRBV7-9 and TRBJ2-5; 10 nucleotides line up with TRBD2. The trim removed 1 base at V and 5 bases at J, leaving 10 bases unmatched. This CDR3 contains 17 residues. Germline assignment: CDR1 SEHNR and CDR2 FQNEAQ (reference sequence). This CDR3 is CASSLETSGPGSETQYF. Written as DNA, the CDR3 is TGTGCCAGCAGCTTAGAGACTAGCGGGCCGGGTTCCGAGACCCAGTACTTC.

This clonotype was observed at least ten times. The chain recombines TRBV5-1 with TRBJ2-5; unclear D gene. Germline V lookup: CDR1 SGHRS, CDR2 YFSETQ. CDR3 length: 14 amino acids. V dropped 0 bases and J dropped 4 bases, with 10 bases sitting between them. CDR3 nucleotide sequence: TGCGCCAGCAGCTTGGCCCTGGGTGGAGAGACCCAGTACTTC. It codes for CASSLALGGETQYF.

This clonotype was seen more than once but under ten times. CDR3 region: CASSREPGLEGHEQFF. The CDR3 nucleotides read TGTGCCAGTAGTAGGGAACCGGGACTAGAGGGCCATGAGCAGTTCTTC. The genes are TRBV19 and TRBJ2-1; 8 nucleotides agree with TRBD2. CDR1 is LNHDA and CDR2 is SQIVND in the germline V gene (reference sequence). V gave up 4 bases and J gave up 8 bases; unmatched junction bases: 13. CDR3 length: 16 amino acids.

This clonotype was observed a few times. The rearrangement joins TRBV12-3 or TRBV12-4 to TRBJ1-1; possible D gene TRBD1, 5 bases. Trimming removed 4 bases at V and 4 bases at J, with 10 bases between. The CDR3 has 13 residues. CDR3 in DNA: TGTGCCAGCAGTTCGGGACTGACCACTGAAGCTTTCTTT. As protein: CASSSGLTTEAFF.

The rearrangement joins TRBV7-9 to TRBJ1-6; D call uncertain. The V end was cut by 3 bases, the J end by 1 base, with 19 bases between. Germline assignment: CDR1 SEHNR and CDR2 FQNEAQ (reference sequence). CDR3 length: 19 residues. The CDR3: CASSLEAPTIWSYNSPLHF. CDR3 nucleotides: TGTGCCAGCAGCTTGGAGGCACCGACGATTTGGTCCTATAATTCACCCCTCCACTTT.

This clonotype turned up a few times. V gene TRBV5-4 combines with J gene TRBJ1-2; 7 nucleotides match TRBD1. CDR3 size: 15 residues. The junction had 11 bases not matched to a gene; V was cut back by 4 bases and J by 5 bases. Germline V CDR1 and CDR2: SGHNT, YYREEE (reference sequence). The DNA of the CDR3 is TGTGCCAGCAGCGATACCCCCGGGACAGAATATGGCTACACCTTC. Translating it yields CASSDTPGTEYGYTF.

The chain joins TRBV5-1 to TRBJ2-1; a possible D gene is TRBD1 (6 bases). This CDR3 comprises 14 residues. Germline lookup yields CDR1 SGHRS and CDR2 YFSETQ. Deletions cut 2 bases from V and 9 bases from J, with 15 bases between. As DNA, the CDR3 is TGCGCCAGCAGCTTACAGGGTGGCCAGGGTGAGCAGTTCTTC. Translated, it gives CASSLQGGQGEQFF.

This clonotype was seen a handful of times. The gene calls are TRBV4-1 and TRBJ2-1; 10 nucleotides match TRBD2. The CDR3 has 19 amino acids. Germline V gives CDR1 MGHRA, CDR2 YSYEKL. V was pared by 1 base and J by 1 base, with 10 bases of the junction left unmatched. In nucleotides, the CDR3 is TGCGCCAGCAGCCAAGGGGGCCGGGCTAGCGGGAGTTCCTACAATGAGCAGTTCTTC. Its translation: CASSQGGRASGSSYNEQFF.

This clonotype has more than one count but fewer than ten. V gene TRBV5-5 combines with J gene TRBJ1-5; 7 bases map to TRBD1. The ends lost 4 bases at V and 5 bases at J; junction bases unmatched: 6. The CDR3 consists of 14 residues. Looked up from germline, CDR1 is SGHKS and CDR2 is YYEKEE (reference sequence). CDR3 nucleotide sequence: TGTGCCAGCAGCCCCAACACAGGGGATCAGCCCCAGCATTTT. It specifies CASSPNTGDQPQHF.

Ten or more counts support this clonotype. The chain recombines TRBV4-2 with TRBJ1-1; 7 nucleotides match TRBD1. V shed 11 bases, J shed 1 base, and the junction held 7 bases outside the gene matches. This CDR3 is built from 13 residues. Germline V CDR1 and CDR2: LGHNA, YNFKEQ. DNA for the CDR3: TGTGCCGTACGAGGGGGCGCGAACACTGAAGCTTTCTTT. It specifies CAVRGGANTEAFF.

This clonotype was seen a handful of times. This chain uses TRBV12-3 or TRBV12-4 with TRBJ1-1; D not resolved. The CDR3 extends over 16 amino acids. Trimming left V 1 base short and J 1 base short, with 13 bases between. The CDR3 is CASSLGRMGPNTEAFF. Written as DNA, the CDR3 is TGTGCCAGCAGTTTAGGGCGGATGGGTCCGAACACTGAAGCTTTCTTT.